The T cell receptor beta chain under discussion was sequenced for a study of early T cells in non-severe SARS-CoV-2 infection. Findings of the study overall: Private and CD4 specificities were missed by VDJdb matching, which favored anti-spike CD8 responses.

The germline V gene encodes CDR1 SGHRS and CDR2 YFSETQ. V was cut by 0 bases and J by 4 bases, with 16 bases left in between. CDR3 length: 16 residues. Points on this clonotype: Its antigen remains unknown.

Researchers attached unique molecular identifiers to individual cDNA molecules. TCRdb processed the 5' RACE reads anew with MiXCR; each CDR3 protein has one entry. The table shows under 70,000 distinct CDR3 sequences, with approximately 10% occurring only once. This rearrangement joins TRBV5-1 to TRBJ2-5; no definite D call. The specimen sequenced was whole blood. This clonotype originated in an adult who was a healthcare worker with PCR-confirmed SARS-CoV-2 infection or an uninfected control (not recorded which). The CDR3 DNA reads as TGCGCCAGCAGCTTGGCGCGGCTGGGTACCCGAGAGACCCAGTACTTC. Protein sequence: CASSLARLGTRETQYF.